This TCR beta chain was recorded in a study of human T cells and chemical hapten exposure. During construction of the library, unique molecular identifiers were attached to individual cDNA molecules for quantitative, reproducible TCR counting. TCRdb recomputed calls from the RACE reads with MiXCR, one row per CDR3 protein. The sample contains roughly 160,000 distinct CDR3 sequences, about 15% of which appear only once. Sample time point: patch test 1, 2 weeks after DPC sensitization. Treatment meaning: therapeutic diphenylcyclopropenone sensitization with weekly scalp DPC. Drawing of blood took place ahead of applying each patch test. V dropped 3 bases and J dropped 1 base, with 15 bases sitting between them. The CDR3 length is 16 residues. Germline V gene data show CDR1 as LGHNA and CDR2 as YNFKEQ. Points on this clonotype: Antigen specificity is unknown.

Study-level findings and limits: With regard to DPC sensitization, TCRs above 1 in 1000 frequency did not change.

The clonotype was recovered from a woman aged 30 to 39 with alopecia areata. Some clones in this sample may be carry-over from other donors' samples. J is TRBJ1-1 and V is TRBV4-2; possible D gene TRBD1, 6 bases. The sequenced sample was whole blood, obtained in connection with sensitization to the hapten diphenylcyclopropenone (DPC). The DNA of the CDR3 is TGTGCCAGCAGCCAGGCGGACCGGGGGCCGAACACTGAAGCTTTCTTT. Protein product: CASSQADRGPNTEAFF.